This TCR beta chain was sequenced for a study of OX40 agonist ivuxolimab in advanced cancers. Study details: Patients received intravenous ivuxolimab every 2 weeks at 0.01 to 10 mg/kg. Three patients showed partial responses: one hepatocellular carcinoma and two cutaneous melanoma cases.

Germline V gene data show CDR1 as SQVTM and CDR2 as ANQGSEA. V was clipped by 0 bases and J by 2 bases; unmatched bases: 4. The CDR3 runs to 14 residues. Cycle 7 day 1, cycle 4 day 1, and baseline were the timepoints at which blood was sampled. Data came from immunoSEQ multiplex PCR; TCRdb stores just in-frame clones and leaves some out. The table includes 20,000 to 25,000 clones, around 80% detected once. The sequence was obtained from an adult with an advanced solid tumor such as melanoma, head and neck, liver or kidney cancer. The chain employs TRBV29-1 and TRBJ2-7; TRBD1 matches 7 bases. Sequences were derived from CD4+ or CD8+ T cells sorted from blood, sampled in a trial of the OX40 agonist ivuxolimab. CDR3 sequence: CSVEERGPAYEQYF. The CDR3 nucleotides are TGCAGCGTTGAAGAAAGGGGGCCGGCCTACGAGCAGTACTTC.